A single sample gave rise to the 27 T cell receptor beta chains below, sequenced in a study of cytomegalovirus exposure and HLA in healthy donors. Researchers ran the PCR with 60 Vbeta and 13 Jbeta primers. The assay was immunoSEQ multiplex PCR, and TCRdb's table has in-frame clones only and misses some. There are around 200,000 clones in the sample; 82% occur only once, and roughly 6% lies in the top ten. Sequencing was carried out using PBMCs. The receptors were sampled from a man aged 40-49 years in good health and CMV-seropositive.

V and J are TRBV7-9 and TRBJ1-1; 7 bases are a match to TRBD1. From germline, CDR1 is SEHNR and CDR2 FQNEAQ (reference sequence). CDR3 length: 13 amino acids. Trimming removed 6 bases from V and 3 bases from J; junction bases left unmatched: 4. This chain's CDR3 is CASRYRGYTEAFF. Here the CDR3 DNA reads TGTGCCAGCAGGTACAGGGGCTACACTGAAGCTTTCTTT.

The chain joins TRBV19 to TRBJ1-1, with TRBD1 identical over 9 bases. V lost 4 bases, J lost 3 bases, and 6 bases stayed unmatched. The CDR3 spans 15 residues. Looked up from germline, CDR1 is LNHDA and CDR2 is SQIVND (reference sequence). Written as DNA, the CDR3 is TGTGCCAGTAGTACGGGACAGGGCCGGCACACTGAAGCTTTCTTT. It yields the protein CASSTGQGRHTEAFF.

In this sample, this clone turned up a few times. The chain uses TRBV5-6 and TRBJ2-5, with D tentatively TRBD1 (6 bases). The germline gives CDR1 SGHDT, CDR2 YYEEEE. The CDR3 is 13 residues long. The V and J ends lost 4 bases and 5 bases respectively, with 12 bases between them. DNA of the CDR3: TGTGCCAGCAGCCCCAGGGGATCGGAGACCCAGTACTTC. Its protein product is CASSPRGSETQYF.

This clone has only a few counts. This rearrangement joins TRBV10-3 to TRBJ2-3; 10 bases align to TRBD1. The CDR3 contains 14 residues. Germline loops: CDR1 ENHRY, CDR2 SYGVKD. V shed 5 bases and J 4 bases; nucleotides not matched to a gene: 3. In DNA form, the CDR3 reads TGTGCCATCAGTCCCGGGACAGGGGCAGATACGCAGTATTTT. This gives the protein CAISPGTGADTQYF.

The V and J genes are TRBV7-8 and TRBJ1-5, with 8 bases aligning to TRBD1. Germline V CDR1 and CDR2: SGHVS, FQNEAQ. This CDR3 comprises 15 residues. V gave up 7 bases and J gave up 7 bases; unmatched junction bases: 12. For the CDR3, the DNA is TGTGCCAGCACCATATCAGGGGGCGCAAACCAGCCCCAGCATTTT. Protein: CASTISGGANQPQHF.

The rearrangement joins TRBV2 to TRBJ1-3; no reliable D call. Looked up from germline, CDR1 is SNHLY and CDR2 is FYNNEI. The CDR3 extends over 16 amino acids. With 3 bases removed from V and 0 bases from J, the gap between germline ends came to 12 bases. CDR3 residues: CASSDSGGFSGNTIYF. The DNA for the CDR3 is TGTGCCAGCAGTGACTCTGGTGGCTTCTCTGGAAACACCATATATTTT.

The rearrangement uses TRBV27 and TRBJ2-7; D may be TRBD2 (6 bases). The CDR3 contains 12 residues. Germline CDR1 MNHEY, CDR2 SMNVEV (reference sequence). V gave up 8 bases and J gave up 1 base, with 9 bases separating them. The CDR3 DNA follows: TGTGCCAGCGGGAGGATGTCCTACGAGCAGTACTTC. Protein sequence: CASGRMSYEQYF.

V usage is TRBV4-1 and J usage is TRBJ2-3, with D possibly being TRBD1 (5 bases). Trimming took 3 bases from V and 5 from J, leaving 12 bases between them. Germline V lookup: CDR1 MGHRA, CDR2 YSYEKL. The CDR3 covers 14 residues. CDR3 protein: CASSHPPTGDTQYF. The CDR3 nucleotides are TGCGCCAGCAGCCATCCTCCTACAGGAGATACGCAGTATTTT.

The V gene is TRBV9, the J gene TRBJ2-3; TRBD2 matches 8 bases. The germline gives CDR1 SGDLS, CDR2 YYNGEE. The V and J ends lost 6 bases and 4 bases, in that order; junction bases with no gene match: 7. The CDR3 covers 14 residues. The chain's CDR3 is CASNPGGRSDTQYF. The CDR3 bases are TGTGCCAGCAACCCGGGCGGGAGGTCAGATACGCAGTATTTT.

V gene TRBV27 combines with J gene TRBJ1-5, with D possibly matching TRBD1 (6 bases). The germline V gene has CDR1 MNHEY and CDR2 SMNVEV (reference sequence). The CDR3 has 14 residues. V gave up 2 bases and J gave up 5 bases, with 10 bases separating them. CDR3 loop: CASSLTGPDQPQHF. The DNA for the CDR3 is TGTGCCAGCAGTTTAACAGGGCCCGATCAGCCCCAGCATTTT.

The CDR3 is CASSLQAGTTGELFF. The CDR3 nucleotides read TGCGCCAGCAGCTTGCAAGCGGGGACCACCGGGGAGCTGTTTTTT. The genes are TRBV5-1 and TRBJ2-2; 7 nucleotides align to TRBD2. Looked up from germline, CDR1 is SGHRS and CDR2 is YFSETQ. The CDR3 loop spans 15 amino acids. The V and J ends lost 1 base and 4 bases, in that order; junction bases with no gene match: 4. Looking up the rest from reference TRBV5-1 and TRBJ2-2 gives the full variable domain: KAGVTQTPRYLIKTRGQQVTLSCSPISGHRSVSWYQQTPGQGLQFLFEYFSETQRNKGNFPGRFSGRQFSNSRSEMNVSTLELGDSALYLCASSLQAGTTGELFFGEGSRLTVL.

The genes are TRBV2 and TRBJ2-1; perhaps TRBD2 as D (5 bases). The germline CDR1 and CDR2 sequences are SNHLY and FYNNEI. The ends were cut back, 3 bases at V and 8 bases at J, with 11 bases in the middle. The CDR3 totals 13 residues. The CDR3 is CASSDVAKHEQFF. Written as DNA, the CDR3 is TGTGCCAGCAGTGACGTAGCGAAACATGAGCAGTTCTTC.

This clone came up a few times. This chain uses TRBV7-9 with TRBJ1-2; 9 nucleotides match TRBD1. This CDR3 is built from 16 residues. Germline-derived CDR1 and CDR2 are SEHNR and FQNEAQ (reference sequence). Unmatched junction bases numbered 12, after V lost 5 bases and J lost 5 bases. CDR3 sequence: CASSPRTGEGKYGYTF. In nucleotides, the CDR3 is TGTGCCAGCAGCCCTCGGACAGGGGAAGGAAAGTATGGCTACACCTTC.

V is TRBV13 and J is TRBJ2-1, with 10 nucleotides matching TRBD2. J gave up 5 bases and V 3 bases, and 4 bases lay outside the gene matches. The CDR3 length is 15 residues. Germline CDR1 is PRHDT and CDR2 is FYEKMQ (reference sequence). The CDR3 reads CASSFLAGVNNEQFF. In nucleotides, the CDR3 is TGTGCCAGCAGCTTTCTAGCGGGAGTAAACAATGAGCAGTTCTTC.

The J gene is TRBJ2-3, the V gene TRBV7-8, with 9 nucleotides matching TRBD1. This CDR3 has 13 residues. The V gene's germline CDR1 is SGHVS and CDR2 FQNEAQ. V trimming: 6 bases; J trimming: 9 bases; junction bases outside the gene matches: 7. The CDR3 coding sequence is TGTGCCAGCAGAGATTCAGGACAGGGGACGCAGTATTTT. Translation gives CASRDSGQGTQYF. Complete variable domain (other parts from reference TRBV7-8 and TRBJ2-3): GAGVSQSPRYKVAKRGQDVALRCDPISGHVSLFWYQQALGQGPEFLTYFQNEAQLDKSGLPSDRFFAERPEGSVSTLKIQRTQQEDSAVYLCASRDSGQGTQYFGPGTRLTVL.

The CDR3 is CASVSTGYEQYF. The CDR3 nucleotides are TGTGCCAGCGTATCGACAGGCTACGAGCAGTACTTC. The V and J genes are TRBV6-5 and TRBJ2-7, with a weak D call TRBD1 (6 bases). This CDR3 region has 12 residues. The V and J ends lost 8 bases and 3 bases respectively, with 11 bases between them. From germline, CDR1 is MNHEY and CDR2 SVGAGI.

This clone was picked up a small number of times. The rearrangement uses TRBV27 and TRBJ2-1; D gene ambiguous. V lost 4 bases and J lost 4, with 5 bases in between. The CDR3 consists of 12 residues. The germline V gene has CDR1 MNHEY and CDR2 SMNVEV (reference sequence). This CDR3 is CASSSNYNEQFF. In DNA, the CDR3 is TGTGCCAGCAGTTCAAATTACAATGAGCAGTTCTTC.

The CDR3 loop is CASSLELAGGTDTQYF. Here the CDR3 DNA reads TGTGCCAGCAGCTTAGAATTAGCGGGAGGCACAGATACGCAGTATTTT. This chain links TRBV7-6 with TRBJ2-3; TRBD2 agrees at 9 bases. The CDR3 contains 16 residues. Unmatched junction bases numbered 3, after V lost 1 base and J lost 1 base. Germline CDR1 and CDR2: SGHVS and FNYEAQ.

This chain joins TRBV11-2 and TRBJ2-3; possible D gene TRBD1, 6 bases. The length of the CDR3 is 16 residues. Trimming stripped 1 base from V and 3 bases from J, with 14 bases between. Per the germline V gene, CDR1 is SGHAT and CDR2 is FQNNGV. The CDR3 DNA follows: TGTGCCAGCAGCTTAGCAACCCAGGGGTGGACAGATACGCAGTATTTT. This codes for CASSLATQGWTDTQYF.

This clone was seen more than once but under ten times. V gene TRBV27 combines with J gene TRBJ2-7, with 14 bases matching TRBD2. In germline, CDR1 is MNHEY, CDR2 SMNVEV (reference sequence). CDR3 length equals 17 residues. Trimming took 7 bases from V and 5 from J; bases not matched to a gene: 13. CDR3 DNA sequence: TGTGCCAGCAACTGGGCGGGGACTAGCGGGAGCTTGGACGAGCAGTACTTC. Translated, it gives CASNWAGTSGSLDEQYF.

This sequence joins TRBV14 and TRBJ2-5, with D perhaps matching TRBD1 (5 bases). V lost 4 bases, J lost 5 bases, and 20 bases lay in between. The CDR3 runs to 16 residues. The germline V gene has CDR1 SGHDN and CDR2 FVKESK. The CDR3 sequence is CASSPLRSTGEETQYF. DNA of the CDR3: TGTGCCAGCAGCCCTTTAAGATCTACAGGAGAGGAGACCCAGTACTTC.

The chain is built from TRBV6-1 and TRBJ1-5; D is unresolved. Germline CDR1 MNHNS, CDR2 SASEGT. With 4 bases removed from V and 0 bases from J, the gap between germline ends came to 10 bases. The CDR3 has 15 amino acids. DNA for the CDR3: TGTGCCAGCAGTGGAGACAATTATAGCAATCAGCCCCAGCATTTT. Translation: CASSGDNYSNQPQHF.

The genes are TRBV5-5 and TRBJ2-7; 9 bases match TRBD1. V lost 2 bases, J lost 3 bases, and 6 bases stayed unmatched. This CDR3 has 15 residues. CDR1 and CDR2 from the germline V gene are SGHKS and YYEKEE (reference sequence). The DNA for the CDR3 is TGTGCCAGCAGCTTCAGGACAGGGGTTTTCTACGAGCAGTACGTC. Translating gives CASSFRTGVFYEQYV.

This clone appeared a single time. V gene TRBV7-9 combines with J gene TRBJ2-7; the D gene is possibly TRBD1 (5 bases). This CDR3 contains 11 residues. Germline V gene data show CDR1 as SEHNR and CDR2 as FQNEAQ (reference sequence). The V end lost 8 bases, the J end lost 5 bases, and 10 bases lay between the germline ends. This chain's CDR3 is CASARQHEQYV. The DNA of the CDR3 is TGTGCCAGCGCGCGACAGCACGAGCAGTACGTC.

The genes are TRBV7-3 and TRBJ2-1; possible D gene TRBD1, 6 bases. The CDR3 length is 15 residues. The V gene's germline CDR1 is SGHTA and CDR2 FQGTGA. Trimming took 2 bases from V and 3 from J, leaving 11 bases between them. The CDR3 region is CASSLEGVGYNEQFF. Written as DNA, the CDR3 is TGTGCCAGCAGCTTAGAGGGGGTTGGCTACAATGAGCAGTTCTTC.

This chain links TRBV5-1 with TRBJ2-1; 10 bases match TRBD2. Germline V gene sequence: CDR1 SGHRS, CDR2 YFSETQ. The CDR3 extends over 16 amino acids. After removal of 1 base from V and 6 bases from J, the junction contained 7 bases not matched to a gene. The CDR3: CASSLSWLAGANEQFF. In DNA, the CDR3 is TGCGCCAGCAGCTTGTCGTGGCTAGCGGGAGCCAATGAGCAGTTCTTC. The complete variable domain, with remaining parts taken from reference TRBV5-1 and TRBJ2-1, reads KAGVTQTPRYLIKTRGQQVTLSCSPISGHRSVSWYQQTPGQGLQFLFEYFSETQRNKGNFPGRFSGRQFSNSRSEMNVSTLELGDSALYLCASSLSWLAGANEQFFGPGTRLTVL.

The sample holds a few counts of this clone. The V call is TRBV6-1, the J call TRBJ2-7, with D perhaps matching TRBD2 (5 bases). V was shortened by 11 bases and J by 2 bases, with 16 bases between the two germline ends. CDR3 length: 13 residues. Germline CDR1 is MNHNS and CDR2 is SASEGT. CDR3 sequence reads: CAASPGYAYEQYF. The CDR3 DNA follows: TGTGCCGCCAGCCCGGGATACGCCTACGAGCAGTACTTC.